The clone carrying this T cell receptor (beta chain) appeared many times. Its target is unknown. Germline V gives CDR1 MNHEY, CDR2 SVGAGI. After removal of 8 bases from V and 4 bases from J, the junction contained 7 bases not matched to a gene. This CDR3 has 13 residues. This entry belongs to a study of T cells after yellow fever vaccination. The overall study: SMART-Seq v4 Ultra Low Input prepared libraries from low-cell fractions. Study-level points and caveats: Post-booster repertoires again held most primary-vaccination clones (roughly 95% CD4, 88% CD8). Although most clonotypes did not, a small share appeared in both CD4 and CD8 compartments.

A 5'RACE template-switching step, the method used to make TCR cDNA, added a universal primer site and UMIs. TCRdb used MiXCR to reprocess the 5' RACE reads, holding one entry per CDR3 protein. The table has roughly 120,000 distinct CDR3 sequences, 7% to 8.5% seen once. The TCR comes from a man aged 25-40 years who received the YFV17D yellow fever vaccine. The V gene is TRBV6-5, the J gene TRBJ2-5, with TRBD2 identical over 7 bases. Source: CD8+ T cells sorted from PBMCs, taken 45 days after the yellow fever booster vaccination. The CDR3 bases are TGTGCCAGCGGGGGGGGAGGCTTAGAGACCCAGTACTTC. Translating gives CASGGGGLETQYF.